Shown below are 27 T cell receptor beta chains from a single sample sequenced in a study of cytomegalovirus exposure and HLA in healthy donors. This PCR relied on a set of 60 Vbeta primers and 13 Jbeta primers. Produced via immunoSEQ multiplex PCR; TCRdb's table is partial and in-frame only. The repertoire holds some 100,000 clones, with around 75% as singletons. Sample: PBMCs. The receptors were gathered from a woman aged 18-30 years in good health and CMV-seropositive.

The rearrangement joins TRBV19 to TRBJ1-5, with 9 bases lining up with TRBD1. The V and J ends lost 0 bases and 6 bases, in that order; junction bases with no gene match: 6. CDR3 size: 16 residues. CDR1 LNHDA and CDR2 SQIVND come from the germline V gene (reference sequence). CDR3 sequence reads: CASSIDHRGPGQPQHF. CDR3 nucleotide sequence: TGTGCCAGTAGTATAGATCACAGGGGGCCGGGTCAGCCCCAGCATTTT.

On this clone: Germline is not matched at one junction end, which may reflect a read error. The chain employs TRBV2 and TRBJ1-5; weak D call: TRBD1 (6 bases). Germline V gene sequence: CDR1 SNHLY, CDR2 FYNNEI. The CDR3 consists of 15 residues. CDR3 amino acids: CASSPNRDSNQPRHF. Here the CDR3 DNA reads TGTGCCAGCAGTCCCAACAGGGATAGCAATCAGCCCCGGCATTTT.

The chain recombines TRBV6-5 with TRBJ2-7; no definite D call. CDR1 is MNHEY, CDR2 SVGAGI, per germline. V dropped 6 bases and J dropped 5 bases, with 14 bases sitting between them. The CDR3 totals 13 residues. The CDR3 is CASSPRLAHEQYF. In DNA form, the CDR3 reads TGTGCCAGCAGCCCCCGATTGGCACACGAGCAGTACTTC.

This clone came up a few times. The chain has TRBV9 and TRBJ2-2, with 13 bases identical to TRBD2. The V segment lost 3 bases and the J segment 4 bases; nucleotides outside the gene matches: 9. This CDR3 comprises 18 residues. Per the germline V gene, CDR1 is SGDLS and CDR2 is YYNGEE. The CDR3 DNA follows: TGTGCCAGCAGCGACATGACCAGACTAGCGGGGGGCACCGGGGAGCTGTTTTTT. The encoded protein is CASSDMTRLAGGTGELFF.

The CDR3 nucleotides read TGCGCCAGCAGGCCACAACAGGGGTTCAACGAGCAGTACTTC. It encodes CASRPQQGFNEQYF. The chain links TRBV5-1 to TRBJ2-7; 7 nucleotides line up with TRBD1. The J segment lost 5 bases and the V segment lost 5 bases, leaving 10 bases of the junction unmatched. Germline CDR1 and CDR2: SGHRS and YFSETQ. The CDR3 consists of 14 residues.

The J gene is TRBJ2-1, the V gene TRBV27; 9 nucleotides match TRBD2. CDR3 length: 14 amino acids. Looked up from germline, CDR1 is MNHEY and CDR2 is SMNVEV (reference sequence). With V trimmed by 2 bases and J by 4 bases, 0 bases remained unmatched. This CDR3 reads CASSLLAGYNEQFF. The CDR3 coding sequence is TGTGCCAGCAGTTTACTAGCGGGATACAATGAGCAGTTCTTC.

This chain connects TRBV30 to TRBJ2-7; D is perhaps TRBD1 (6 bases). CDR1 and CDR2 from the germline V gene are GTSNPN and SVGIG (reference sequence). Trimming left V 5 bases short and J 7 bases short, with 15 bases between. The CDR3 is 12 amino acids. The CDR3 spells CAWDEQGLEQYF. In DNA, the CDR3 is TGTGCCTGGGACGAACAGGGTCTTGAGCAGTACTTC.

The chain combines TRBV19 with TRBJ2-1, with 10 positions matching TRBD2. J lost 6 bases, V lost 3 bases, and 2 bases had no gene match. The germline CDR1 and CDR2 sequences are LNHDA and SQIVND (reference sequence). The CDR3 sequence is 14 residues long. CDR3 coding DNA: TGTGCCAGTAGTATGGGGACTAGCGTCAATGAGCAGTTCTTC. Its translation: CASSMGTSVNEQFF.

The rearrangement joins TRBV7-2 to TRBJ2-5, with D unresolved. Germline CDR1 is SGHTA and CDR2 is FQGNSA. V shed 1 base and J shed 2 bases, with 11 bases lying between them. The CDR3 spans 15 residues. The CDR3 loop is CASSLGPENQETQYF. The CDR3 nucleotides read TGTGCCAGCAGCTTAGGACCGGAGAATCAAGAGACCCAGTACTTC.

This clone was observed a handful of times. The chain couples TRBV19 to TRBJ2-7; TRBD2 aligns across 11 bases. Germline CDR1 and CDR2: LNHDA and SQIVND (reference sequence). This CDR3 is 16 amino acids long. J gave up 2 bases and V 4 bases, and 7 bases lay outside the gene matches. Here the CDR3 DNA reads TGTGCCAGTAGTAGGCCGGGACTAGCGGAGGCCTACGAGCAGTACTTC. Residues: CASSRPGLAEAYEQYF.

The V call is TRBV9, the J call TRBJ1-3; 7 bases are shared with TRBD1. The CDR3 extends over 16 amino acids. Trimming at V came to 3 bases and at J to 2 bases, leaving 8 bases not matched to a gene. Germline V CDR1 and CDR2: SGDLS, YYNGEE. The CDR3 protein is CASSGRDSPPGNTIYF. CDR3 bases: TGTGCCAGCAGCGGGAGGGACAGCCCTCCTGGAAACACCATATATTTT.

The CDR3 DNA reads as TGTGCCAGCAGTTATTTAGCGGGAGCCTACGAGCAGTACTTC. Translation gives CASSYLAGAYEQYF. The gene calls are TRBV6-5 and TRBJ2-7; TRBD2 matches at 9 bases. Trimming removed 3 bases from V and 2 bases from J; junction bases left unmatched: 2. The CDR3 runs to 14 residues. The V gene's germline CDR1 is MNHEY and CDR2 SVGAGI.

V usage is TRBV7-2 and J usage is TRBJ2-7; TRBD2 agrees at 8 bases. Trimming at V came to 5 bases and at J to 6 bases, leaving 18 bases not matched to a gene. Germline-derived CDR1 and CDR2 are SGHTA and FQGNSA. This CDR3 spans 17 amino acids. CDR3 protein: CASSLFLAGSRLREQYF. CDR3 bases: TGTGCCAGCAGCCTGTTCTTAGCGGGATCGAGGCTTCGCGAGCAGTACTTC.

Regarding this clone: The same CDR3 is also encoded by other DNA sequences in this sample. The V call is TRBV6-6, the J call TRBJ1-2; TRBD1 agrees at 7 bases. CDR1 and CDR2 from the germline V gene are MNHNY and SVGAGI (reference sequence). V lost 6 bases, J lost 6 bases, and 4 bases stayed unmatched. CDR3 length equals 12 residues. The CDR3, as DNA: TGTGCCAGCAGCCGACAGGGAGATGGCTACACCTTC. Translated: CASSRQGDGYTF.

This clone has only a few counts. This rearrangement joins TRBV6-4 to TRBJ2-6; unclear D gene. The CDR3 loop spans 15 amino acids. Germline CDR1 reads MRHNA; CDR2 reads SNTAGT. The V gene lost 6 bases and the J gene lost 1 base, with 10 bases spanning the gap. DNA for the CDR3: TGTGCCAGCAGCCTAGAGTATTCTGGGGCCAACGTCCTGACTTTC. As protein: CASSLEYSGANVLTF.

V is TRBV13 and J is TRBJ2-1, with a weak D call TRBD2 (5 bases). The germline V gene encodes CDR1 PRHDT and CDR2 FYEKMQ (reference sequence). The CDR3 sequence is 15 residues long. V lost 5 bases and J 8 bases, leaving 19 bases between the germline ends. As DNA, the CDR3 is TGTGCCAGCAGCCCCGGCCGGGGTAGCTTCGATGAGCAGTTCTTC. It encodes CASSPGRGSFDEQFF.

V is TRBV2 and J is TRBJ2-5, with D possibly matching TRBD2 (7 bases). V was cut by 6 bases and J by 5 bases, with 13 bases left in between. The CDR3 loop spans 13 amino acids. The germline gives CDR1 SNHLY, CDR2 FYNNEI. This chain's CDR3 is CASRAGEGETQYF. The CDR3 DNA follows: TGTGCCAGCAGAGCAGGGGAGGGTGAGACCCAGTACTTC.

The CDR3, as DNA: TGTGCCAGCAGCGCGACTAGCGGCCCCACAGATACGCAGTATTTT. It yields the protein CASSATSGPTDTQYF. The V and J genes are TRBV9 and TRBJ2-3, with 9 bases that match TRBD2. V was pared by 3 bases and J by 2 bases, with 4 bases of the junction left unmatched. Germline-derived CDR1 and CDR2 are SGDLS and YYNGEE. This CDR3 has 15 amino acids.

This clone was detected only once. The CDR3 region has the DNA TGCGCCAGCAGCTTGGCGGGGGCTAGCGGGAGTAAGAACGAGCAGTACTTC. This translates into CASSLAGASGSKNEQYF. The chain couples TRBV5-1 to TRBJ2-7, with TRBD2 matching over 10 bases. Looked up from germline, CDR1 is SGHRS and CDR2 is YFSETQ. V lost 0 bases, J lost 5 bases, and 11 bases stayed unmatched. This CDR3 region has 17 residues.

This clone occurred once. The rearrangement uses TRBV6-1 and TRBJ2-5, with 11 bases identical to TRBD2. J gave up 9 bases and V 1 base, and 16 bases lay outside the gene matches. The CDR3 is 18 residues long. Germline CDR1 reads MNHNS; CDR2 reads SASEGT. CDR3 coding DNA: TGTGCCAGCAGTGAAGTTGGTAGCGGGAGGGCCTCATTAGGGGCCCAGTACTTC. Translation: CASSEVGSGRASLGAQYF.

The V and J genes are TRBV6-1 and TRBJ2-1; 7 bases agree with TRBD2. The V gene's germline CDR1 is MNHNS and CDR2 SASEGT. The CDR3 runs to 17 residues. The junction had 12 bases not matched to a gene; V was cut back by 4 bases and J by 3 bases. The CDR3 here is CASSGARASGDYNEQFF. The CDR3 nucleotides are TGTGCCAGCAGTGGCGCGAGGGCTAGCGGAGACTACAATGAGCAGTTCTTC.

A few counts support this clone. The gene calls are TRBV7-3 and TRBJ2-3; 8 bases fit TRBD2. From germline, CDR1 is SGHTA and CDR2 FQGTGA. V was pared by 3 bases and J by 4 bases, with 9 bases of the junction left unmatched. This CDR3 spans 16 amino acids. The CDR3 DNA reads TGTGCCAGCAGCTTGGGAGCGGGAGTCGGTGCAGATACGCAGTATTTT. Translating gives CASSLGAGVGADTQYF.

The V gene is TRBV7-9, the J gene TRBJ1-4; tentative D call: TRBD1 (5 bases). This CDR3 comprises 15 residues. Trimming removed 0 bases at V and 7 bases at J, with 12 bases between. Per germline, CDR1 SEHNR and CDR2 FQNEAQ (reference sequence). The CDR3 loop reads CASSLALQGGEKLFF. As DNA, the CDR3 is TGTGCCAGCAGCTTAGCGCTGCAGGGCGGTGAAAAACTGTTTTTT.

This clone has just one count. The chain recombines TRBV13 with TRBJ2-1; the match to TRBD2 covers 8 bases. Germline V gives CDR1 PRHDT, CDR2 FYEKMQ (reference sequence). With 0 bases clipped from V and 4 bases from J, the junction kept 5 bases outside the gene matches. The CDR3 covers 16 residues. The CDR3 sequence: CASSLGLGGRYNEQFF. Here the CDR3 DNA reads TGTGCCAGCAGCTTAGGCCTGGGCGGGAGGTACAATGAGCAGTTCTTC. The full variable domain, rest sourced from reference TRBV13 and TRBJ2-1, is AAGVIQSPRHLIKEKRETATLKCYPIPRHDTVYWYQQGPGQDPQFLISFYEKMQSDKGSIPDRFSAQQFSDYHSELNMSSLELGDSALYFCASSLGLGGRYNEQFFGPGTRLTVL.

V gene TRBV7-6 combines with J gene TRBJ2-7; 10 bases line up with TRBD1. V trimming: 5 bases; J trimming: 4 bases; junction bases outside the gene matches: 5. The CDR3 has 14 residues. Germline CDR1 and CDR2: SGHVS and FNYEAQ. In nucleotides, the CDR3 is TGTGCCAGCAGCCTAGGGGGACAGGGGTACGAGCAGTACTTC. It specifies CASSLGGQGYEQYF.

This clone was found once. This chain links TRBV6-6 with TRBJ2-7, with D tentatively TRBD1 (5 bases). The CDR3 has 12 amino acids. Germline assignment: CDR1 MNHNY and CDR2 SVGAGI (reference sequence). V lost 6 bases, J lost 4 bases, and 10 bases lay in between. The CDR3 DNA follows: TGTGCCAGCAGACGACGACAGTACGAGCAGTACTTC. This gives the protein CASRRRQYEQYF.

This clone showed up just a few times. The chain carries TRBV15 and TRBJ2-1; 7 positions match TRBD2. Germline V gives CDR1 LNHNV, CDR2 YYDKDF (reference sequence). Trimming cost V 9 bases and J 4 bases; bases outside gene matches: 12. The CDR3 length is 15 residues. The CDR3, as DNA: TGTGCCACGTGGGTCGGGGGGACCCATTACAATGAGCAGTTCTTC. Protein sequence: CATWVGGTHYNEQFF. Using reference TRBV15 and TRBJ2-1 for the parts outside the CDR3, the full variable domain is DAMVIQNPRYQVTQFGKPVTLSCSQTLNHNVMYWYQQKSSQAPKLLFHYYDKDFNNEADTPDNFQSRRPNTSFCFLDIRSPGLGDTAMYLCATWVGGTHYNEQFFGPGTRLTVL.